The 25 T cell receptor beta chains below come from one sample, sequenced in a study of cytomegalovirus exposure and HLA in healthy donors. PCR used 60 Vbeta primers and 13 Jbeta primers. Produced via immunoSEQ multiplex PCR; TCRdb's table is partial and in-frame only. The sample has around 190,000 clones, about 77% seen once. The sequencing sample was made of PBMCs. The receptors here all came from a man aged 55 to 70 in good health and CMV-seronegative.

CDR3 loop: CASRRLAGEYNEQFF. In DNA, the CDR3 is TGTGCCAGCAGACGACTAGCGGGGGAATACAATGAGCAGTTCTTC. This chain links TRBV6-6 with TRBJ2-1; 12 bases match TRBD2. From germline, CDR1 is MNHNY and CDR2 SVGAGI (reference sequence). The trim removed 6 bases at V and 4 bases at J, leaving 4 bases unmatched. The CDR3 is made up of 15 amino acids.

This chain connects TRBV19 to TRBJ2-5, with D perhaps TRBD1 (6 bases). Germline V lookup: CDR1 LNHDA, CDR2 SQIVND (reference sequence). V lost 3 bases and J 1 base, leaving 18 bases between the germline ends. The CDR3 length is 17 residues. Here the CDR3 reads CASSIGSGAWGQETQYF. The CDR3 DNA reads as TGTGCCAGTAGTATCGGATCAGGGGCGTGGGGCCAAGAGACCCAGTACTTC.

The gene calls are TRBV7-2 and TRBJ2-7; weak D call: TRBD2 (5 bases). Looked up from germline, CDR1 is SGHTA and CDR2 is FQGNSA. This CDR3 is 15 amino acids long. The V gene lost 5 bases and the J gene lost 6 bases, with 20 bases spanning the gap. The CDR3 bases are TGTGCCAGCAGCCCGCTAACTAGTTTCCCTGCCGAGCAGTACTTC. Translated, it gives CASSPLTSFPAEQYF.

The V gene is TRBV5-1, the J gene TRBJ2-7; TRBD2 might be the D (6 bases). V lost 3 bases and J 3 bases, leaving 13 bases between the germline ends. CDR3 length equals 14 residues. Germline CDR1 and CDR2: SGHRS and YFSETQ. CDR3 DNA sequence: TGCGCCAGCAGCTCAGTTACCGGGGGCTACGAGCAGTACTTC. Translation: CASSSVTGGYEQYF. Looking up the rest from reference TRBV5-1 and TRBJ2-7 gives the full variable domain: KAGVTQTPRYLIKTRGQQVTLSCSPISGHRSVSWYQQTPGQGLQFLFEYFSETQRNKGNFPGRFSGRQFSNSRSEMNVSTLELGDSALYLCASSSVTGGYEQYFGPGTRLTVT.

This clone was counted once. V and J are TRBV9 and TRBJ1-2, with D hard to call. This CDR3 is 15 amino acids long. V shed 0 bases and J shed 2 bases, with 11 bases lying between them. Germline CDR1 reads SGDLS; CDR2 reads YYNGEE. CDR3 sequence reads: CASSVAGSGNYGYTF. As DNA, the CDR3 is TGTGCCAGCAGCGTAGCTGGCTCGGGGAACTATGGCTACACCTTC.

This clone was observed a single time. This chain connects TRBV5-6 to TRBJ2-4; D gene uncertain. The CDR3 has 14 residues. In germline, CDR1 is SGHDT, CDR2 YYEEEE. V lost 4 bases to trimming and J lost 0 bases, with 8 bases between them. CDR3 in DNA: TGTGCCAGCAGCACGGTACTAGCCAAAAACATTCAGTACTTC. This codes for CASSTVLAKNIQYF.

This clone was seen only once. At one end, the junction sequence differs from germline, possibly due to a read error. The genes are TRBV20-1 and TRBJ1-2; D remains unclear. The germline CDR1 and CDR2 sequences are DFQATT and SNEGSKA (reference sequence). The CDR3 is made up of 11 amino acids. The CDR3 spells CSATGWEGYAF. The CDR3 DNA is TGCAGTGCCACCGGGTGGGAGGGCTATGCCTTC.

This sequence joins TRBV21-1 and TRBJ1-5; the table's TRBD1 call for D was not verified on the DNA. TRBV21-1 is marked as a pseudogene. CDR3 length equals 16 residues. CDR3 bases: TGTGCCAGCAGCAATGGTGGACATCCGAGCAATCAGCCCCAGCATTTT. The encoded protein is CASSNGGHPSNQPQHF.

The chain is built from TRBV14 and TRBJ1-1; D call uncertain. Germline CDR1 SGHDN, CDR2 FVKESK. The CDR3 is 13 amino acids. V shed 0 bases and J shed 1 base, with 3 bases lying between them. The CDR3 sequence is CASSQDRNTEAFF. For the CDR3, the DNA is TGTGCCAGCAGCCAAGATAGGAACACTGAAGCTTTCTTT.

Worth noting for this clone: A junction end diverges from the germline sequence, so it may reflect a read error. The chain links TRBV2 to TRBJ2-3; D is perhaps TRBD2 (6 bases). This CDR3 region has 15 residues. Germline loops: CDR1 SNHLY, CDR2 FYNNEI. CDR3 DNA: TGTGCCAGCAGTGAAGCGGGCACTAGCACGGATACGCAGTATTTT. Amino acids: CASSEAGTSTDTQYF.

This chain connects TRBV5-6 to TRBJ2-3; D remains unclear. Trimming removed 7 bases at V and 0 bases at J, with 9 bases between. The germline V gene encodes CDR1 SGHDT and CDR2 YYEEEE. This CDR3 is built from 13 residues. This CDR3 reads CASGGTSTDTQYF. The CDR3 region has the DNA TGTGCCAGCGGCGGAACCAGCACAGATACGCAGTATTTT.

The rearrangement uses TRBV6-4 and TRBJ1-2, with 10 positions matching TRBD1. The J segment lost 4 bases and the V segment lost 5 bases, leaving 7 bases of the junction unmatched. CDR3 length: 15 amino acids. CDR1 and CDR2 from the germline V gene are MRHNA and SNTAGT. This CDR3 is CASSPGQGEFYGYTF. The CDR3, as DNA: TGTGCCAGCAGTCCTGGACAGGGGGAATTCTATGGCTACACCTTC.

This clone has just a few counts. V gene TRBV5-4 combines with J gene TRBJ1-1; D may be TRBD1 (5 bases). Trimming cost V 0 bases and J 7 bases, with 10 bases left between them. This CDR3 contains 13 residues. Germline V CDR1 and CDR2: SGHNT, YYREEE (reference sequence). The CDR3 reads CASSLAGSGEAFF. The CDR3 region has the DNA TGTGCCAGCAGCTTGGCAGGGTCGGGTGAAGCTTTCTTT.

This rearrangement joins TRBV5-1 to TRBJ2-7; 8 nucleotides line up with TRBD2. Germline CDR1 SGHRS, CDR2 YFSETQ. CDR3 length: 13 residues. V shed 4 bases, J shed 2 bases, and the junction held 2 bases outside the gene matches. CDR3 protein: CASSRGLAYEQYF. In DNA form, the CDR3 reads TGCGCCAGCAGCAGGGGACTAGCCTACGAGCAGTACTTC.

The chain couples TRBV10-1 to TRBJ1-1; D may be TRBD1 (6 bases). Per the germline V gene, CDR1 is WNHNN and CDR2 is SYGVQD (reference sequence). The CDR3 spans 15 residues. V lost 2 bases and J lost 0, with 10 bases in between. CDR3: CASSEGGLLNTEAFF. The CDR3 coding sequence is TGCGCCAGCAGTGAGGGGGGCTTGTTGAACACTGAAGCTTTCTTT.

The rearrangement links TRBV5-3 to TRBJ1-5, with no clear D. TRBV5-3 is labeled an ORF, and its function is uncertain. This CDR3 is built from 15 residues. V lost 4 bases and J 6 bases, leaving 17 bases between the germline ends. This CDR3 is CARSPGGRGVQPQHF. Here the CDR3 DNA reads TGTGCCAGAAGCCCCGGCGGGCGGGGAGTTCAGCCCCAGCATTTT.

The CDR3 coding sequence is TGTGCCAGCAGCTTCGGCGGGGAAGAGACCCAGTACTTC. Amino acids: CASSFGGEETQYF. The rearrangement links TRBV7-9 to TRBJ2-5; possibly TRBD2 for D (6 bases). CDR1 and CDR2 (germline): SEHNR, FQNEAQ (reference sequence). CDR3 length: 13 amino acids. V was clipped by 3 bases and J by 3 bases, with 8 bases between them.

This sequence joins TRBV6-5 and TRBJ2-7; 15 nucleotides align to TRBD2. CDR1 MNHEY and CDR2 SVGAGI come from the germline V gene. The CDR3 spans 15 residues. Unmatched junction bases numbered 5, after V lost 6 bases and J lost 5 bases. CDR3 sequence (DNA): TGTGCCAGCAGACCCGGACTAGCGGGGGGGCACGAGCAGTACTTC. Amino acids: CASRPGLAGGHEQYF.

The V and J genes are TRBV30 and TRBJ1-5; no clear D gene. In germline, CDR1 is GTSNPN, CDR2 SVGIG (reference sequence). The CDR3 totals 13 residues. With 8 bases removed from V and 0 bases from J, the gap between germline ends came to 11 bases. This chain's CDR3 is CAANRDSNQPQHF. The CDR3 DNA reads as TGTGCCGCCAACAGAGATAGCAATCAGCCCCAGCATTTT.

This sequence joins TRBV4-3 and TRBJ1-6; D unresolved. V was trimmed by 4 bases and J by 7 bases, leaving 14 bases between them. This CDR3 comprises 15 residues. Germline CDR1 is LGHNA and CDR2 is YSLEER. CDR3 in DNA: TGCGCCAGCAGCCTAACTTGGCAGGCCAATTCACCCCTCCACTTT. Its translation is CASSLTWQANSPLHF.

V usage is TRBV6-5 and J usage is TRBJ2-7; 13 bases align to TRBD2. Germline trimming cut 5 bases from V and 7 bases from J; bases unmatched to any gene: 8. Germline-derived CDR1 and CDR2 are MNHEY and SVGAGI. The length of the CDR3 is 15 residues. The CDR3 spells CASSLLAGGVGEQYF. CDR3 nucleotides: TGTGCCAGCAGTCTACTAGCGGGGGGGGTAGGGGAGCAGTACTTC.

This clone showed up just a few times. This chain's CDR3 is CATSMGLATHLEGYEQYF. The CDR3 DNA sequence: TGTGCCACCAGCATGGGACTAGCGACTCACCTGGAGGGATACGAGCAGTACTTC. This chain joins TRBV15 and TRBJ2-7; 10 bases fit TRBD2. This CDR3 is built from 18 residues. J lost 4 bases, V lost 4 bases, and 16 bases had no gene match. Germline assignment: CDR1 LNHNV and CDR2 YYDKDF (reference sequence). The whole variable domain, remainder taken from reference TRBV15 and TRBJ2-7, is DAMVIQNPRYQVTQFGKPVTLSCSQTLNHNVMYWYQQKSSQAPKLLFHYYDKDFNNEADTPDNFQSRRPNTSFCFLDIRSPGLGDTAMYLCATSMGLATHLEGYEQYFGPGTRLTVT.

The chain combines TRBV9 with TRBJ1-1, with D unclear. The germline gives CDR1 SGDLS, CDR2 YYNGEE. Trimming shortened V by 4 bases and J by 0 bases, and 10 bases separated the two germline ends. This CDR3 has 14 residues. Written as DNA, the CDR3 is TGTGCCAGCAGCCCTCGGAGCCTGAACACTGAAGCTTTCTTT. Protein sequence: CASSPRSLNTEAFF. The full variable domain, completed using reference TRBV9 and TRBJ1-1, is DSGVTQTPKHLITATGQRVTLRCSPRSGDLSVYWYQQSLDQGLQFLIQYYNGEERAKGNILERFSAQQFPDLHSELNLSSLELGDSALYFCASSPRSLNTEAFFGQGTRLTVV.

The chain recombines TRBV5-6 with TRBJ2-3, with a possible D match to TRBD2 (5 bases). From germline, CDR1 is SGHDT and CDR2 YYEEEE. The CDR3 runs to 16 residues. The ends were cut back, 0 bases at V and 3 bases at J, with 14 bases in the middle. CDR3 sequence: CASSLELDGKTDTQYF. The CDR3 coding sequence is TGTGCCAGCAGCTTGGAACTAGACGGGAAGACAGATACGCAGTATTTT.

The chain couples TRBV10-1 to TRBJ2-7; tentative D call: TRBD2 (6 bases). This CDR3 is built from 14 residues. V was clipped by 3 bases and J by 2 bases, with 11 bases between them. Germline CDR1 reads WNHNN; CDR2 reads SYGVQD (reference sequence). The CDR3 coding sequence is TGCGCCAGCAGTGATCCTAGCGTAGCCTACGAGCAGTACTTC. Its protein product is CASSDPSVAYEQYF.